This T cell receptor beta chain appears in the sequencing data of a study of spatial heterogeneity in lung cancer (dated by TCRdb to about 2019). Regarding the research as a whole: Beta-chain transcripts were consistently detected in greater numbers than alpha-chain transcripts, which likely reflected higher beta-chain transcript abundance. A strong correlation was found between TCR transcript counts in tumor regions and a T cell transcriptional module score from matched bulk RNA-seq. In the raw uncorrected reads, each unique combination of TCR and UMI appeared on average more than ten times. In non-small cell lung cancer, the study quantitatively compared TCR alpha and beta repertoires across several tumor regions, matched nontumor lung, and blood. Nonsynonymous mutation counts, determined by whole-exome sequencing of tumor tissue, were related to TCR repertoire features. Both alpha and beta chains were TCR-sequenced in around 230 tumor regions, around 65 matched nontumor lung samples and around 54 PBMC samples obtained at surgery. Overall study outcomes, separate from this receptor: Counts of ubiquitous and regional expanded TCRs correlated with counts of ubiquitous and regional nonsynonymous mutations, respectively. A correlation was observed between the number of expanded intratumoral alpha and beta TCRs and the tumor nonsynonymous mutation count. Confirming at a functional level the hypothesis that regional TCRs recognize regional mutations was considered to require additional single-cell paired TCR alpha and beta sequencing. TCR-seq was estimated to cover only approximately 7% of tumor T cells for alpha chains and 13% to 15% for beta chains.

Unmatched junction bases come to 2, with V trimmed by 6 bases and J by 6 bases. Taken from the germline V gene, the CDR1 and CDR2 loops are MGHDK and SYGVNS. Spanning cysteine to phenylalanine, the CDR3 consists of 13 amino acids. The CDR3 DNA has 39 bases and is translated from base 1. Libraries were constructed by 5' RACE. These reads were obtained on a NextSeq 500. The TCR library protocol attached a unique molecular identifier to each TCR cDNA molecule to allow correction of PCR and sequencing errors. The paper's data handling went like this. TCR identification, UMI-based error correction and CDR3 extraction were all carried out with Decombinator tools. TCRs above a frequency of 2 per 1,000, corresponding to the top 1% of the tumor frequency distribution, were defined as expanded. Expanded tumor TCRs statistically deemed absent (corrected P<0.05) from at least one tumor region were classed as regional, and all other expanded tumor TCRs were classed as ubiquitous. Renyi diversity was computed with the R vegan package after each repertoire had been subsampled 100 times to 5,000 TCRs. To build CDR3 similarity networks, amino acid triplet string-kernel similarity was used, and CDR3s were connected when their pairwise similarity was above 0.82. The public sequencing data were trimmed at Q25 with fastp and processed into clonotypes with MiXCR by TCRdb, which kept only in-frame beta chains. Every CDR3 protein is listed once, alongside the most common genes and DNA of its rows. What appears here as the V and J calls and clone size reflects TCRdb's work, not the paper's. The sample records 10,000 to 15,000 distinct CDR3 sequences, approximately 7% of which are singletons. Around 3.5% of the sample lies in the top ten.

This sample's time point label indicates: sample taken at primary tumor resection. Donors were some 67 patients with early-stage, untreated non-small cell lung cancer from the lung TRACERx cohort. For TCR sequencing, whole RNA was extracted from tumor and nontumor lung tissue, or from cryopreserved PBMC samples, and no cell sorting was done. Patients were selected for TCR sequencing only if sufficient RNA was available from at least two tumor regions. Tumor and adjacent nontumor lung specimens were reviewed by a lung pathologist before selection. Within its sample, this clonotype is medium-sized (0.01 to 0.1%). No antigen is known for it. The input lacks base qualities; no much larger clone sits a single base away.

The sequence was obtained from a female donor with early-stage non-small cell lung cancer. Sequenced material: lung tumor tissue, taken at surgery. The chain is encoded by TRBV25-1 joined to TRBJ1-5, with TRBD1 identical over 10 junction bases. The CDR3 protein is CASSGQGGQPQHF. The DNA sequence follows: TGTGCCAGCAGCGGACAGGGGGGTCAGCCCCAGCATTTT.